A single sample is the source of the 27 T cell receptor beta chains below, sequenced in a study of Graves' ophthalmopathy and Graves' hyperthyroidism. The authors amplified TCR beta CDR3 regions, and they did so from RNA transcripts for repertoire sequencing. Investigators did first-round RT-PCR with HTBI primers, then second-round multiplex PCR. TCRdb passed the multiplex PCR reads through MiXCR, listing each CDR3 protein once. The sample records around 1.1 million distinct CDR3 sequences, less than 45% being singletons. Sequencing used peripheral blood or thyroid tissue (not recorded which). These receptors were collected from an adult man with Graves' hyperthyroidism.

The chain combines TRBV4-3 with TRBJ2-7, with D possibly matching TRBD1 (5 bases). The germline CDR1 and CDR2 sequences are LGHNA and YSLEER. This CDR3 has 15 amino acids. The V gene lost 0 bases and the J gene lost 8 bases, with 17 bases spanning the gap. The CDR3 DNA reads as TGCGCCAGCAGCCAAGAAGGAACAAGGGGTCACAAGCAGTACTTC. Protein sequence: CASSQEGTRGHKQYF.

The rearrangement uses TRBV5-1 and TRBJ2-7; no clear D. V lost 3 bases and J 2 bases, leaving 9 bases between the germline ends. The CDR3 is 13 amino acids. Germline lookup yields CDR1 SGHRS and CDR2 YFSETQ. The CDR3 bases are TGCGCCAGCAGCTCCGCCGATGCCTACGAGCAGTACTTC. It yields the protein CASSSADAYEQYF. Using reference TRBV5-1 and TRBJ2-7 for the parts outside the CDR3, the full variable domain is KAGVTQTPRYLIKTRGQQVTLSCSPISGHRSVSWYQQTPGQGLQFLFEYFSETQRNKGNFPGRFSGRQFSNSRSEMNVSTLELGDSALYLCASSSADAYEQYFGPGTRLTVT.

This sequence joins TRBV20-1 and TRBJ2-5; 9 bases fit TRBD1. Germline CDR1 reads DFQATT; CDR2 reads SNEGSKA (reference sequence). The CDR3 totals 14 residues. J gave up 5 bases and V 3 bases, and 7 bases lay outside the gene matches. The DNA for the CDR3 is TGCAGTGCTAGTTGGGACAGGGAGGGGGAGACCCAGTACTTC. Translated, it gives CSASWDREGETQYF.

In this sample, this clonotype turned up once. This chain joins TRBV7-2 and TRBJ1-5, with a possible D match to TRBD1 (6 bases). Germline values: CDR1 SGHTA, CDR2 FQGNSA. CDR3 length equals 15 residues. Trimming shortened V by 5 bases and J by 5 bases, and 16 bases separated the two germline ends. CDR3 region: CASSPTGLTYQPQHF. CDR3 coding DNA: TGTGCCAGCAGCCCAACAGGGCTCACTTATCAGCCCCAGCATTTT.

This clonotype was found once. The V gene is TRBV2, the J gene TRBJ2-5; maybe TRBD2 (6 bases). The CDR3 is 14 amino acids. Trimming took 6 bases from V and 2 from J, leaving 13 bases between them. CDR1 and CDR2 (germline): SNHLY, FYNNEI. Here the CDR3 reads CASSNMAGQETQYF. In DNA form, the CDR3 reads TGTGCCAGCAGCAATATGGCGGGGCAAGAGACCCAGTACTTC.

A word on this clonotype: At one end the junction does not follow the germline gene, possibly because of a read error. CDR3 protein: CSVDSDRTNDGYTF. The CDR3 DNA reads TGCAGCGTTGATAGCGACAGGACTAACGATGGCTACACCTTC. This rearrangement joins TRBV29-1 to TRBJ1-2, with D perhaps matching TRBD1 (6 bases). The germline V gene encodes CDR1 SQVTM and CDR2 ANQGSEA. This CDR3 has 14 residues.

This clonotype was counted many times. This rearrangement joins TRBV7-9 to TRBJ1-2, with 7 bases lining up with TRBD1. The germline V gene has CDR1 SEHNR and CDR2 FQNEAQ (reference sequence). The CDR3 extends over 13 amino acids. Trimming at V came to 8 bases and at J to 6 bases, leaving 9 bases not matched to a gene. CDR3 coding DNA: TGTGCCAGCTGGGACAGCGAACCAAATGGCTACACCTTC. Translation gives CASWDSEPNGYTF.

The chain joins TRBV9 to TRBJ1-1; the D is unclear. Germline values: CDR1 SGDLS, CDR2 YYNGEE. The CDR3 has 14 residues. Trimming stripped 0 bases from V and 3 bases from J, with 9 bases between. CDR3: CASSVDLGHTEAFF. The CDR3 DNA sequence: TGTGCCAGCAGCGTAGATTTGGGCCACACTGAAGCTTTCTTT.

In its sample, this clonotype was seen many times. The chain joins TRBV9 to TRBJ1-1, with no clear D. Germline values: CDR1 SGDLS, CDR2 YYNGEE. V lost 0 bases, J lost 7 bases, and 7 bases lay in between. CDR3 length: 12 residues. CDR3 loop: CASSVVGGEAFF. In DNA form, the CDR3 reads TGTGCCAGCAGCGTAGTTGGTGGTGAAGCTTTCTTT.

Details on this clonotype: A much larger clone differs from this one at a single base, so this may be a read error. The chain joins TRBV7-9 to TRBJ1-2; 7 bases match TRBD1. The germline CDR1 and CDR2 sequences are SEHNR and FQNEAQ (reference sequence). This CDR3 spans 12 amino acids. With 6 bases clipped from V and 12 bases from J, the junction kept 10 bases outside the gene matches. The CDR3 sequence is CASSSTGWGHTF. CDR3 nucleotides: TGTGCCAGCAGTTCGACAGGGTGGGGCCACACCTTC.

The sample holds many counts of this clonotype. The CDR3: CSVEGLAENTGELFF. Written as DNA, the CDR3 is TGCAGCGTTGAAGGACTAGCGGAGAACACCGGGGAGCTGTTTTTT. The V call is TRBV29-1, the J call TRBJ2-2; 9 positions agree with TRBD2. The CDR3 extends over 15 amino acids. Germline V CDR1 and CDR2: SQVTM, ANQGSEA. Trimming took 1 base from V and 1 from J; bases not matched to a gene: 1.

This clonotype was observed many times. V gene TRBV29-1 combines with J gene TRBJ1-2; weak D call: TRBD1 (5 bases). Germline values: CDR1 SQVTM, CDR2 ANQGSEA. Trimming left V 8 bases short and J 4 bases short, with 17 bases between. This CDR3 has 13 residues. The CDR3 here is CSTWGGDGYGYTF. CDR3 bases: TGCAGCACGTGGGGCGGCGACGGCTATGGCTACACCTTC.

This clonotype was seen ten or more times. The rearrangement uses TRBV15 and TRBJ1-2; 9 nucleotides agree with TRBD1. CDR1 LNHNV and CDR2 YYDKDF come from the germline V gene (reference sequence). V lost 5 bases and J lost 8; bases outside the gene matches: 9. CDR3 length: 14 amino acids. CDR3 in amino acids: CATSWTGTGTGYTF. DNA for the CDR3: TGTGCCACCAGCTGGACCGGGACAGGGACGGGCTACACCTTC.

This clonotype was found a few times. The chain joins TRBV2 to TRBJ1-5; 7 bases align to TRBD1. CDR3 length equals 14 residues. With V trimmed by 9 bases and J by 4 bases, 9 bases remained unmatched. Per germline, CDR1 SNHLY and CDR2 FYNNEI. The CDR3 DNA reads as TGTGCCAGTAAGACAGGGTCGGCAAATCAGCCCCAGCATTTT. The encoded protein is CASKTGSANQPQHF.

The V gene is TRBV7-3, the J gene TRBJ2-5; D is possibly TRBD2 (6 bases). The V gene lost 3 bases and the J gene lost 5 bases, with 16 bases spanning the gap. The germline CDR1 and CDR2 sequences are SGHTA and FQGTGA. CDR3 length equals 15 residues. The chain's CDR3 is CASSLVGGAAETQYF. The CDR3 nucleotides are TGTGCCAGCAGCTTGGTGGGAGGCGCGGCTGAGACCCAGTACTTC. Full variable domain (rest looked up from reference TRBV7-3 and TRBJ2-5): GAGVSQTPSNKVTEKGKYVELRCDPISGHTALYWYRQSLGQGPEFLIYFQGTGAADDSGLPNDRFFAVRPEGSVSTLKIQRTERGDSAVYLCASSLVGGAAETQYFGPGTRLLVL.

This clonotype was seen many times. This chain connects TRBV29-1 to TRBJ2-6, with a possible D match to TRBD2 (6 bases). The CDR3 spans 17 residues. CDR1 and CDR2 from the germline V gene are SQVTM and ANQGSEA. The ends were cut back, 3 bases at V and 1 base at J, with 16 bases in the middle. Here the CDR3 reads CSVEAGGPRSGANVLTF. The CDR3 DNA is TGCAGCGTTGAGGCCGGAGGGCCCCGATCTGGGGCCAACGTCCTGACTTTC.

This clonotype was detected many times. The chain carries TRBV7-9 and TRBJ1-2; tentative D call: TRBD1 (6 bases). V shed 0 bases and J shed 7 bases, with 12 bases lying between them. Germline V gene lookup returns CDR1 SEHNR and CDR2 FQNEAQ (reference sequence). The CDR3 length is 14 residues. The CDR3 spells CASSLAHRAAGYTF. The CDR3 DNA sequence: TGTGCCAGCAGCTTAGCCCACAGGGCGGCTGGCTACACCTTC. Combining the CDR3 with reference TRBV7-9 and TRBJ1-2 gives the whole variable domain DTGVSQNPRHKITKRGQNVTFRCDPISEHNRLYWYRQTLGQGPEFLTYFQNEAQLEKSRLLSDRFSAERPKGSFSTLEIQRTEQGDSAMYLCASSLAHRAAGYTFGSGTRLTVV.

This clonotype is a singleton in its sample. The chain uses TRBV2 and TRBJ1-2; 8 positions agree with TRBD1. The CDR3 length is 14 residues. The germline gives CDR1 SNHLY, CDR2 FYNNEI. V was clipped by 8 bases and J by 7 bases; unmatched bases: 12. CDR3 nucleotides: TGTGCCAGCGGGGCGGGCCAGGGGGCCAGTGGCTACACCTTC. Residues: CASGAGQGASGYTF.

On this clonotype: One junction end disagrees with the germline gene, perhaps due to a read error. In nucleotides, the CDR3 is TGTGCCGGCAGCTTTTCACCCGGGACAGACTATACCGGTAGCAATCAGCCCCAGCATTTT. Protein sequence: CAGSFSPGTDYTGSNQPQHF. The V and J genes are TRBV7-9 and TRBJ1-5; 7 bases fit TRBD1. The CDR3 runs 20 residues. The germline gives CDR1 SEHNR, CDR2 FQNEAQ (reference sequence).

This clonotype has a count of ten or more. V and J are TRBV7-9 and TRBJ2-2; D uncertain. This CDR3 is built from 15 residues. Trimming removed 5 bases at V and 7 bases at J, with 17 bases between. Germline V gene data show CDR1 as SEHNR and CDR2 as FQNEAQ (reference sequence). The chain's CDR3 is CASSRGRAPIGELFF. CDR3 sequence (DNA): TGTGCCAGCAGCCGAGGCCGGGCCCCCATCGGGGAGCTGTTTTTT.

This clonotype has a count of ten or more. The V call is TRBV5-1, the J call TRBJ2-7; D gene unclear. V was clipped by 0 bases and J by 7 bases, with 14 bases between them. This CDR3 contains 14 residues. Germline V lookup: CDR1 SGHRS, CDR2 YFSETQ. The CDR3 sequence: CASSLVGLYREQYF. In nucleotides, the CDR3 is TGCGCCAGCAGCTTGGTGGGTCTATATCGTGAGCAGTACTTC.

The chain couples TRBV29-1 to TRBJ2-2; tentatively, D is TRBD2 (5 bases). Trimming took off 1 base at V and 4 bases at J, with 16 bases between the two ends. Germline V gives CDR1 SQVTM, CDR2 ANQGSEA. There are 16 residues in the CDR3. The CDR3 reads CSVEVAIAWGTGELFF. The CDR3 DNA follows: TGCAGCGTTGAAGTTGCCATAGCGTGGGGCACCGGGGAGCTGTTTTTT.

This clonotype was seen repeatedly, ten times or more. The chain couples TRBV7-9 to TRBJ1-6, with unresolved D. The germline CDR1 and CDR2 sequences are SEHNR and FQNEAQ (reference sequence). The CDR3 contains 14 residues. Deletions cut 1 base from V and 7 bases from J, with 8 bases between. The CDR3 region has the DNA TGTGCCAGCAGCTTAGAACGGAAGAATTCACCCCTCCACTTT. Encoded protein: CASSLERKNSPLHF.

Of note for this clonotype: A junction end diverges from the germline sequence, so it may reflect a read error. This chain connects TRBV30 to TRBJ1-6, with unresolved D. Germline values: CDR1 GTSNPN, CDR2 SVGIG (reference sequence). There are 13 residues in the CDR3. In nucleotides, the CDR3 is TGTGCCTGGCAGGTGACCGAGGATTCACCCCCCCACTTT. Protein sequence: CAWQVTEDSPPHF.

The table lists this clonotype with many counts. The chain couples TRBV20-1 to TRBJ1-2; D is unclear. Germline-derived CDR1 and CDR2 are DFQATT and SNEGSKA (reference sequence). The CDR3 length is 15 residues. Trimming took 0 bases from V and 5 from J, leaving 16 bases between them. DNA of the CDR3: TGCAGTGCTAGAGATCGGGGAGGATCCGGGTATGGCTACACCTTC. It codes for CSARDRGGSGYGYTF.

The rearrangement links TRBV15 to TRBJ1-5; TRBD1 matches at 10 bases. The J segment lost 2 bases and the V segment lost 4 bases, leaving 5 bases of the junction unmatched. The CDR3 has 16 residues. Per germline, CDR1 LNHNV and CDR2 YYDKDF (reference sequence). CDR3 loop: CATSIPGTGGNQPQHF. For the CDR3, the DNA is TGTGCCACCAGCATCCCCGGGACAGGGGGCAATCAGCCCCAGCATTTT.

This clonotype was counted many times. This chain links TRBV7-2 with TRBJ1-6; D possibly corresponds to TRBD1 (5 bases). Trimming took 4 bases from V and 7 from J, leaving 14 bases between them. Germline V gene sequence: CDR1 SGHTA, CDR2 FQGNSA. This CDR3 has 15 residues. The CDR3 region is CASSYEGPPNSPLHF. The CDR3 DNA follows: TGTGCCAGCAGCTACGAGGGGCCCCCAAATTCACCCCTCCACTTT.